This T cell receptor (beta chain) was profiled in a study of T cells after yellow fever vaccination. With regard to this clonotype: Its cognate antigen is unknown.

Study-level points and caveats: In post-booster samples, most primary-vaccination clones reappeared (under 98% CD4, over 70% CD8).

Germline assignment: CDR1 SQVTM and CDR2 ANQGSEA. The CDR3 spans 15 residues. The V gene lost 6 bases and the J gene lost 4 bases, with 19 bases spanning the gap. From the 5' RACE reads, TCRdb called clonotypes with MiXCR, one entry per CDR3 protein. The sample includes 300,000 or so distinct CDR3 sequences, over 10% of them seen just once. This material consisted of CD4+ T cells sorted from PBMCs, taken 45 days after the yellow fever booster vaccination. This chain joins TRBV29-1 and TRBJ1-3; the D is unclear. The TCR sequence derives from a man younger than 45 who received the YFV17D yellow fever vaccine. The DNA of the CDR3 is TGCAGCGTCTATAGCCGCACAGAGGGAGGAAACACCATATATTTT. It specifies CSVYSRTEGGNTIYF.